This entry lists 5 T cell receptor beta chains sequenced from one sample in a study of glioma-infiltrating T cells. TCR alpha and beta CDR3 regions were amplified from RNA using iRepertoire nested multiplex PCR. Using its own MiXCR run on the multiplex PCR reads, TCRdb lists one record per CDR3 protein. Of 170,000 or so distinct CDR3 sequences in the sample, roughly 45% were seen once. Sample: glioma tissue, nonneoplastic brain tissue, or PBMCs (not recorded which). Source of these receptors: a human donor with low-grade glioma or glioblastoma, undergoing nonglioma brain surgery, or in good health (not recorded which).

The count of this clonotype is one. A much bigger clone sits one base away, suggesting this may be a read error. The chain recombines TRBV10-3 with TRBJ2-1; 9 bases line up with TRBD1. Germline CDR1 is ENHRY and CDR2 is SYGVKD. CDR3 length equals 14 residues. The V gene end was trimmed by 5 bases and the J gene end by 5 bases; junction bases not matched to a gene: 4. The CDR3 loop is CAISWGQGNNEQFF. The CDR3 bases are TGTGCCATCAGTTGGGGACAGGGAAACAATGAGCAGTTCTTC.

With respect to this clonotype: A much larger clone sits a single nucleotide away, making a read error possible. Lacking the conserved final phenylalanine or tryptophan, this CDR3 likely reflects a read error. The genes are TRBV7-9 and TRBJ2-7, with unresolved D. The last part of the DNA fits TRBJ2-1 better; the J call may be wrong. CDR3 length: 15 amino acids. Germline CDR1 reads SEHNR; CDR2 reads FQNEAQ (reference sequence). The CDR3 sequence is CASSRPPPSYNEQFL. In nucleotides, the CDR3 is TGTGCCAGCAGCCGGCCTCCCCCCTCCTACAATGAGCAGTTCTTA.

The chain couples TRBV6-2 or TRBV6-3 to TRBJ2-7; 10 bases line up with TRBD2. Germline loops: CDR1 MNHEY, CDR2 SVGEGT. The CDR3 is 15 residues long. J gave up 5 bases and V 6 bases, and 10 bases lay outside the gene matches. CDR3 in DNA: TGTGCCAGCAGAAGAGCGGGAGGGGGTAACAACGAGCAGTACTTC. Protein product: CASRRAGGGNNEQYF.

This clonotype was counted only a few times. The chain couples TRBV3-1 to TRBJ2-7; maybe TRBD2 (6 bases). The V gene lost 5 bases and the J gene lost 2 bases, with 16 bases spanning the gap. Germline-derived CDR1 and CDR2 are LGHDT and YNNKEL (reference sequence). The CDR3 is 15 residues long. The DNA for the CDR3 is TGTGCCAGCAGCTTTTTTACTGCGGGAACCTACGAGCAGTACTTC. Amino acid sequence: CASSFFTAGTYEQYF.

As to this clonotype: This may be a read error, as it is one base from a much larger clone. The V gene is TRBV4-1, the J gene TRBJ1-2, with D unclear. Trimming shortened V by 4 bases and J by 6 bases, and 18 bases separated the two germline ends. The CDR3 has 15 amino acids. Per germline, CDR1 MGHRA and CDR2 YSYEKL. The CDR3 reads CASSLERSVLHGYTF. In DNA form, the CDR3 reads TGCGCCAGCAGCCTAGAACGTTCCGTTCTTCATGGCTACACCTTC.